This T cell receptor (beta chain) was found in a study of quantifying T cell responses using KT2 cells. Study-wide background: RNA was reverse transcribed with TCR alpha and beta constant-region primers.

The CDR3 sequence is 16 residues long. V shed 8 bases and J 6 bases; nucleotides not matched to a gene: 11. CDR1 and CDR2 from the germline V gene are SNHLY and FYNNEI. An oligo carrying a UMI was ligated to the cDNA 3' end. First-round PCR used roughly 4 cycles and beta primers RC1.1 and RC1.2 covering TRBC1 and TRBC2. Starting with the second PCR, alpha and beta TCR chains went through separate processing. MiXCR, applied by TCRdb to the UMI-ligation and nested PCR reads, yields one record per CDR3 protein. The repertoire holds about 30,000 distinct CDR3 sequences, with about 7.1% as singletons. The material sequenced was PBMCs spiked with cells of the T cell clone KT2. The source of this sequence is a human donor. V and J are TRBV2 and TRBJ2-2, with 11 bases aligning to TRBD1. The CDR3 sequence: CASGRRTGGASGELFF. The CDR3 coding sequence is TGTGCCAGCGGCCGAAGGACAGGGGGCGCGTCCGGGGAGCTGTTTTTT.